One and the same sample provided the 10 T cell receptor beta chains below, sequenced in a study of OX40 agonist ivuxolimab in advanced cancers. Data came from immunoSEQ multiplex PCR; TCRdb stores just in-frame clones and leaves some out. This table holds 70,000 or so clones, roughly 84% found once. The sample consisted of CD4+ or CD8+ T cells sorted from blood, taken in a trial of the OX40 agonist ivuxolimab. The receptors here all came from an adult with an advanced solid tumor such as melanoma, head and neck, liver or kidney cancer.

The rearrangement uses TRBV29-1 and TRBJ1-1; D not certain. The ends were cut back, 7 bases at V and 1 base at J, with 4 bases in the middle. This CDR3 region has 10 residues. The V gene's germline CDR1 is SQVTM and CDR2 ANQGSEA. DNA of the CDR3: TGCAGCGGACAGAACACTGAAGCTTTCTTT. As protein: CSGQNTEAFF.

This clone appeared a single time. CDR3 in amino acids: CASSRDRGYGYTF. In DNA form, the CDR3 reads TGCGCCAGCAGCCGGGACAGGGGGTATGGCTACACCTTC. The rearrangement uses TRBV5-1 and TRBJ1-2; 11 bases match TRBD1. The germline gives CDR1 SGHRS, CDR2 YFSETQ. The CDR3 is 13 residues long. V gave up 4 bases and J gave up 5 bases; unmatched junction bases: 1. Filled out from reference TRBV5-1 and TRBJ1-2, the complete variable domain reads KAGVTQTPRYLIKTRGQQVTLSCSPISGHRSVSWYQQTPGQGLQFLFEYFSETQRNKGNFPGRFSGRQFSNSRSEMNVSTLELGDSALYLCASSRDRGYGYTFGSGTRLTVV.

This clone came up a few times. The chain is built from TRBV5-4 and TRBJ2-5; D might be TRBD2 (6 bases). The CDR3 sequence is 13 residues long. Germline V gene sequence: CDR1 SGHNT, CDR2 YYREEE (reference sequence). V dropped 4 bases and J dropped 1 base, with 8 bases sitting between them. The CDR3 sequence: CASSREFQETQYF. CDR3 nucleotide sequence: TGTGCCAGCAGCCGGGAGTTCCAAGAGACCCAGTACTTC.

The J gene is TRBJ2-5, the V gene TRBV6-6; 8 positions agree with TRBD2. The CDR3 consists of 12 residues. From germline, CDR1 is MNHNY and CDR2 SVGAGI (reference sequence). Trimming at V came to 8 bases and at J to 4 bases, leaving 3 bases not matched to a gene. CDR3 sequence: CASGTRGETQYF. DNA of the CDR3: TGTGCCAGCGGGACTAGAGGAGAGACCCAGTACTTC.

The chain carries TRBV5-4 and TRBJ2-7; 11 bases map to TRBD2. V lost 5 bases, J lost 7 bases, and 11 bases stayed unmatched. Germline V gives CDR1 SGHNT, CDR2 YYREEE (reference sequence). The CDR3 is 15 residues long. Written as DNA, the CDR3 is TGTGCCAGCAGTCCAACTAGCGGGAGTCGAGGGGAGCAGTACTTC. This encodes CASSPTSGSRGEQYF.

This sequence joins TRBV5-1 and TRBJ2-3; a weak D match, TRBD2 (6 bases). Trimming stripped 0 bases from V and 6 bases from J, with 17 bases between. The germline CDR1 and CDR2 sequences are SGHRS and YFSETQ. The CDR3 has 16 amino acids. CDR3 bases: TGCGCCAGCAGCTTGGCCGCTAGCGCCCTGGGCGATACGCAGTATTTT. Its protein is CASSLAASALGDTQYF.

The chain recombines TRBV6-5 with TRBJ2-2; D unresolved. The V gene's germline CDR1 is MNHEY and CDR2 SVGAGI. V lost 1 base, J lost 7 bases, and 4 bases lay in between. The CDR3 has 12 amino acids. The CDR3 region is CASSYWGGELFF. The CDR3 nucleotides read TGTGCCAGCAGTTACTGGGGCGGGGAGCTGTTTTTT.

This clone was seen a few times. Sequence at one end of the junction differs from germline and may be a read error. The chain is built from TRBV5-1 and TRBJ2-4; no definite D call. The CDR3 extends over 14 amino acids. The germline V gene has CDR1 SGHRS and CDR2 YFSETQ. The CDR3 DNA reads as TGCGCCAGCAGCCCAAGTGGAGCCACAAACATTCAGTACTTC. Protein product: CASSPSGATNIQYF.

CDR3 protein: CASSRGQATYSGNTIYF. The CDR3 DNA follows: TGCGCCAGCAGTAGAGGACAGGCAACTTACTCTGGAAACACCATATATTTT. The V and J genes are TRBV5-1 and TRBJ1-3; 7 positions agree with TRBD1. The CDR3 runs 17 residues. The trim removed 5 bases at V and 0 bases at J, leaving 11 bases unmatched. Germline V gene data show CDR1 as SGHRS and CDR2 as YFSETQ.

The chain uses TRBV27 and TRBJ1-2; 10 positions match TRBD1. The CDR3 has 13 residues. The trim removed 6 bases at V and 8 bases at J, leaving 6 bases unmatched. Germline V gives CDR1 MNHEY, CDR2 SMNVEV (reference sequence). The CDR3 spells CASRIRTGGGYTF. The CDR3 region has the DNA TGTGCCAGCAGGATACGGACAGGGGGGGGCTACACCTTC.